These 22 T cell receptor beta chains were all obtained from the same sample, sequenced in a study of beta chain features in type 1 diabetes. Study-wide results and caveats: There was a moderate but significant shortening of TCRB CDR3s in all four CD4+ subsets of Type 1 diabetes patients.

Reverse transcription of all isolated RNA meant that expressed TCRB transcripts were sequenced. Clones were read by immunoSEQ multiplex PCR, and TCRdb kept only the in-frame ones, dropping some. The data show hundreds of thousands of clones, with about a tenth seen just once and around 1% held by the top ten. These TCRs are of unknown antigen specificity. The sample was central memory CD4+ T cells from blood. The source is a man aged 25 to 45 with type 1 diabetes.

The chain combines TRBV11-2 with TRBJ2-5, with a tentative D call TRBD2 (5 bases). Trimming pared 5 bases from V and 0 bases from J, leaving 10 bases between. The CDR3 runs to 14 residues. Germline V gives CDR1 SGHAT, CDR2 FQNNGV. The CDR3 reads CASSTGSYQETQYF. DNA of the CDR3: TGTGCCAGCAGCACGGGATCGTACCAAGAGACCCAGTACTTC.

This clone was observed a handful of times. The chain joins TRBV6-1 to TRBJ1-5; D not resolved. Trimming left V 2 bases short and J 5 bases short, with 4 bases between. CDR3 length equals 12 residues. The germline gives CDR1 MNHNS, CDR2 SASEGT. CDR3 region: CASSESDQPQHF. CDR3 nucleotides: TGTGCCAGCAGTGAATCGGATCAGCCCCAGCATTTT.

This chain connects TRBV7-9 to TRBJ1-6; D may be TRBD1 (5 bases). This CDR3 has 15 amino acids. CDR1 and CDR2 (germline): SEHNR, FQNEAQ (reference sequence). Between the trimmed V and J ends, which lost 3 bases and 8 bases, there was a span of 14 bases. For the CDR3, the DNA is TGTGCCAGCAGCTTTACGGGACCTAAGGATTCACCCCTCCACTTT. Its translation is CASSFTGPKDSPLHF.

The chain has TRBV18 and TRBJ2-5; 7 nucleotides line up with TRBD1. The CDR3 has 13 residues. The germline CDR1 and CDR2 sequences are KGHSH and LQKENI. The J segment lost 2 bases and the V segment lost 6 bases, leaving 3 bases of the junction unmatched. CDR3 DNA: TGTGCCAGCTCCCGGGGACAGCAAGAGACCCAGTACTTC. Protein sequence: CASSRGQQETQYF.

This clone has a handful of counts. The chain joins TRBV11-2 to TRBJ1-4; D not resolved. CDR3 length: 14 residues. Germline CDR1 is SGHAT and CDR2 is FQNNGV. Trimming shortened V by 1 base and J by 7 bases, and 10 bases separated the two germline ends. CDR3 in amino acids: CASSLGGPGEKLFF. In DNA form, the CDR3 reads TGTGCCAGCAGCTTAGGTGGCCCGGGTGAAAAACTGTTTTTT.

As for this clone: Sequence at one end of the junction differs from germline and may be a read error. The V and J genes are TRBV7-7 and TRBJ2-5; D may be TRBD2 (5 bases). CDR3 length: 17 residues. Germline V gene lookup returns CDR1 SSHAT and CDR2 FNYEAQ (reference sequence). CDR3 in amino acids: CASSFSAGGRAQETQYF. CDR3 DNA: TGTGCTAGCAGCTTCTCTGCGGGCGGCCGCGCCCAAGAGACCCAGTACTTC.

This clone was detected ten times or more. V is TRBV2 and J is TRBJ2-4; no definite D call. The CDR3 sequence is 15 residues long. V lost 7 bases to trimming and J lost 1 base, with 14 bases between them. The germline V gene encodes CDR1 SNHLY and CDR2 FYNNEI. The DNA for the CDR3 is TGTGCCAGCACCGCACCTGGTCAGGCCAAAAACATTCAGTACTTC. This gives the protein CASTAPGQAKNIQYF.

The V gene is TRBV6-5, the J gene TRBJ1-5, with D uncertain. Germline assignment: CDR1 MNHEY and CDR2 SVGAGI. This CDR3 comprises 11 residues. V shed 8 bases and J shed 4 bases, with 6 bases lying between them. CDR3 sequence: CASGSNQPQHF. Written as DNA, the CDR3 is TGTGCCAGCGGGAGTAATCAGCCCCAGCATTTT.

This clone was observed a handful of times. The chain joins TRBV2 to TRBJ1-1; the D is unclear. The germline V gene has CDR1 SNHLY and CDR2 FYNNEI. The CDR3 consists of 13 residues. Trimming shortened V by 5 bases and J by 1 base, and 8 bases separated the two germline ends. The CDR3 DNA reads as TGTGCCAGCAGTCCCATCAGGAACACTGAAGCTTTCTTT. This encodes CASSPIRNTEAFF.

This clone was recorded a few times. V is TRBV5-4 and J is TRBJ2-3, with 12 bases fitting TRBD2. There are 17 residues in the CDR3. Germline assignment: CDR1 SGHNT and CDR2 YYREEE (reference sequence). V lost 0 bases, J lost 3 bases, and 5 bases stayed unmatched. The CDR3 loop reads CASSLGALAGGTDTQYF. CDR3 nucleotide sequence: TGTGCCAGCAGCTTGGGAGCACTAGCGGGGGGTACAGATACGCAGTATTTT. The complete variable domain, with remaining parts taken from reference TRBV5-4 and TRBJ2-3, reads ETGVTQSPTHLIKTRGQQVTLRCSSQSGHNTVSWYQQALGQGPQFIFQYYREEENGRGNFPPRFSGLQFPNYSSELNVNALELDDSALYLCASSLGALAGGTDTQYFGPGTRLTVL.

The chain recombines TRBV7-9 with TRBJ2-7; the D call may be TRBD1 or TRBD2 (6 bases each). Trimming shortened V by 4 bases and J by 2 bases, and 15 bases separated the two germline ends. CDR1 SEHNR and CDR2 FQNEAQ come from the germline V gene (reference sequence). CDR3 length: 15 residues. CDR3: CASSYRDTGAYEQYF. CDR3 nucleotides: TGTGCCAGCAGCTACCGGGACACGGGGGCCTACGAGCAGTACTTC.

CDR3 loop: CASSYGTDGNQPQHF. CDR3 coding DNA: TGTGCCAGCAGTTACGGAACAGACGGCAATCAGCCCCAGCATTTT. The V call is TRBV6-6, the J call TRBJ1-5; no definite D call. Germline CDR1 is MNHNY and CDR2 is SVGAGI (reference sequence). This CDR3 has 15 residues. With 2 bases removed from V and 2 bases from J, the gap between germline ends came to 10 bases.

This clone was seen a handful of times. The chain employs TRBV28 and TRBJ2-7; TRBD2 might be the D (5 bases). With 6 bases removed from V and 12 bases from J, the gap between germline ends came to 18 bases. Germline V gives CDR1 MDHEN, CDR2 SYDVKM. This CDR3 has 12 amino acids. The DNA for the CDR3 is TGTGCCAGCAGATCGGACGCCCTGGAGGCGTACTTC. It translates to CASRSDALEAYF.

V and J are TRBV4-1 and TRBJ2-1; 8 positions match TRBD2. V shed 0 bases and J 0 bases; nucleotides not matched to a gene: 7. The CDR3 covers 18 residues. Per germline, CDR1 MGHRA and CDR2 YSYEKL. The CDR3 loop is CASSQELFSGNSYNEQFF. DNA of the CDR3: TGCGCCAGCAGCCAAGAGCTCTTTAGCGGGAACTCCTACAATGAGCAGTTCTTC.

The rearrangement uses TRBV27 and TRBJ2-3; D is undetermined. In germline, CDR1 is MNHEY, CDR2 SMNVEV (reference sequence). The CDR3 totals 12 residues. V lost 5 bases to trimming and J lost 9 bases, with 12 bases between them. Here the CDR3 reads CASSPLGWTQYF. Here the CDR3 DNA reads TGTGCCAGCAGTCCGCTGGGGTGGACGCAGTATTTT.

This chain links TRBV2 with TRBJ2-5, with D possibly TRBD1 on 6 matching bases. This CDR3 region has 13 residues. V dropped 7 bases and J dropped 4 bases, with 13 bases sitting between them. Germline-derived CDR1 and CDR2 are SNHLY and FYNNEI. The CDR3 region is CASIGLGGETQYF. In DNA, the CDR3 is TGTGCCAGCATCGGATTAGGGGGAGAGACCCAGTACTTC.

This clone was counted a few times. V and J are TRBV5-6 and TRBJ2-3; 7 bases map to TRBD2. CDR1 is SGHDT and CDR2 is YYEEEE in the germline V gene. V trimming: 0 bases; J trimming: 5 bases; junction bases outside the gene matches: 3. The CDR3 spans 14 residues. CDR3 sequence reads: CASSLGTRVDTQYF. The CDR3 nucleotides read TGTGCCAGCAGCTTGGGGACTAGAGTAGATACGCAGTATTTT.

CDR3 loop: CASSASTGGAGNQPQHF. CDR3 nucleotides: TGTGCCAGCAGCGCCTCGACAGGGGGCGCGGGGAATCAGCCCCAGCATTTT. V is TRBV7-9 and J is TRBJ1-5, with 10 bases matching TRBD1. J lost 4 bases, V lost 5 bases, and 11 bases had no gene match. CDR1 SEHNR and CDR2 FQNEAQ come from the germline V gene (reference sequence). The CDR3 runs 17 residues.

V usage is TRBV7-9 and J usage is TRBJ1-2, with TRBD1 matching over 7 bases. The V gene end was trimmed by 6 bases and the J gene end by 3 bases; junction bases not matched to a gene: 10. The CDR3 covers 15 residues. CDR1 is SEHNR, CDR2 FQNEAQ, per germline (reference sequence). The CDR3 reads CASSYGDRPYYGYTF. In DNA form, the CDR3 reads TGTGCCAGCAGTTACGGGGACAGACCCTACTATGGCTACACCTTC.

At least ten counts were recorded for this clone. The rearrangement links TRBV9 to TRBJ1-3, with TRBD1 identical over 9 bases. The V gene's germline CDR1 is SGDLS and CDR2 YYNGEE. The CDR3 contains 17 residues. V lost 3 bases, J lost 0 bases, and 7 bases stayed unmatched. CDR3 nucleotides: TGTGCCAGCAGCGAACGGGACAGGGTCTTCTCTGGAAACACCATATATTTT. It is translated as CASSERDRVFSGNTIYF. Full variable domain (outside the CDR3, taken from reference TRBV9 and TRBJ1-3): DSGVTQTPKHLITATGQRVTLRCSPRSGDLSVYWYQQSLDQGLQFLIQYYNGEERAKGNILERFSAQQFPDLHSELNLSSLELGDSALYFCASSERDRVFSGNTIYFGEGSWLTVV.

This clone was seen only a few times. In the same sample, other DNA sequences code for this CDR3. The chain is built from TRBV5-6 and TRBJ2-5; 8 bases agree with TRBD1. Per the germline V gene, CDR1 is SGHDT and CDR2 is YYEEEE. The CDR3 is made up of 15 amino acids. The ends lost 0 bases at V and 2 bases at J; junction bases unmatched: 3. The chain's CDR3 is CASSLGQGPQETQYF. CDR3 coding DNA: TGTGCCAGCAGCTTGGGACAGGGGCCTCAAGAGACCCAGTACTTC.

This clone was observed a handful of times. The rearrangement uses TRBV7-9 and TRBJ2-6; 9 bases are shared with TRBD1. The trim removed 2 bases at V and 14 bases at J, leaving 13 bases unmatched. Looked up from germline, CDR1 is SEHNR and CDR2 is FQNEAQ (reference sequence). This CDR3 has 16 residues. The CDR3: CASSLSTGGRSNFLTF. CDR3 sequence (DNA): TGTGCCAGCAGCTTATCAACAGGGGGCCGAAGTAATTTCCTGACTTTC.